This is a list of T cell receptor beta chains from one sample in a study of CD8 T cells in Susac syndrome. TCRdb ran MiXCR on the immunoSEQ multiplex PCR reads and lists one entry per CDR3 protein. The data show about 180,000 distinct CDR3 sequences, approximately 93% seen once. Sequenced input: CD4+ T cells from PBMCs. The receptors stem from a human donor with multiple sclerosis. The CDR3 runs from the conserved cysteine through the conserved F or W. The D gene is left open where the match is weak. Some rows mark clone size as missing; the rest say once, few, many or name a class of expanded clone.

V gene: TRBV2
J gene: TRBJ2-7
D gene: .
clone size: .
CDR3 DNA: TGTGCCAGCAGGGATTTAGTAGGCGATCCTTACGAGCAGTACTTC
CDR3 protein: CASRDLVGDPYEQYF

V gene: TRBV7-2
J gene: TRBJ2-7
D gene: TRBD2
clone size: .
CDR3 DNA: TGTGCCAGCAGCTCAGCGGCGAGCGGGGGAGAATACGAGCAGTACTTC
CDR3 protein: CASSSAASGGEYEQYF

V gene: TRBV7-2
J gene: TRBJ2-2
D gene: .
clone size: .
CDR3 DNA: TGTGCCAGCACCAGGGGGGATGCGTACACCGGGGAGCTGTTTTTT
CDR3 protein: CASTRGDAYTGELFF

V gene: TRBV29-1
J gene: TRBJ2-2
D gene: .
clone size: .
CDR3 DNA: TGCAGCGGACGACAGTTAACCGGGGAGCTGTTTTTT
CDR3 protein: CSGRQLTGELFF

V gene: TRBV7-9
J gene: TRBJ1-1
D gene: .
clone size: .
CDR3 DNA: TGTGCCAGCAGCCCCCAGGGGCCGAACACTGAAGCTTTCTTT
CDR3 protein: CASSPQGPNTEAFF

V gene: TRBV6-5
J gene: TRBJ2-5
D gene: .
clone size: .
CDR3 DNA: TGTGCCAGCAGTTCCGGCAGCCTCCAGTACTTC
CDR3 protein: CASSSGSLQYF

V gene: TRBV24-1
J gene: TRBJ2-3
D gene: .
clone size: .
CDR3 DNA: TGTGCCACCAGTGATTCCCAGGATCCCCTCCATTACACAGATACGCAGTATTTT
CDR3 protein: CATSDSQDPLHYTDTQYF

V gene: TRBV20-1
J gene: TRBJ2-4
D gene: TRBD2
clone size: .
CDR3 DNA: TGCAGTGCTCCTGGGACTAGCGGGACCAAAAACATTCAGTACTTC
CDR3 protein: CSAPGTSGTKNIQYF

V gene: TRBV12-3/TRBV12-4
J gene: TRBJ2-7
D gene: TRBD1
clone size: .
CDR3 DNA: TGTGCCAGCAGTACATTGACAGGGGGACTCTACGAGCAGTACTTC
CDR3 protein: CASSTLTGGLYEQYF

V gene: TRBV27
J gene: TRBJ1-2
D gene: .
clone size: .
CDR3 DNA: TGTGCCAGCAGTGACGGGACGACTAACTATGGCTACACCTTC
CDR3 protein: CASSDGTTNYGYTF

V gene: TRBV5-1
J gene: TRBJ2-1
D gene: .
clone size: .
CDR3 DNA: TGCGCCAGCAGCTTGGGGACCACAAGACACAATGAGCAGTTCTTC
CDR3 protein: CASSLGTTRHNEQFF

V gene: TRBV28
J gene: TRBJ2-3
D gene: .
clone size: .
CDR3 DNA: TGTGCCAGCAGTTCGCCCCCTCAAGCCGGAACGCAGTATTTT
CDR3 protein: CASSSPPQAGTQYF

V gene: TRBV25-1
J gene: TRBJ2-5
D gene: .
clone size: .
CDR3 DNA: TGTGCCAGCAGTGAAAGGGTAGCGGTGGAGACCCAGTACTTC
CDR3 protein: CASSERVAVETQYF

V gene: TRBV20-1
J gene: TRBJ2-5
D gene: .
clone size: .
CDR3 DNA: TGCAGTGCTATAGGGCGGTGGGAGACCCAGTACTTC
CDR3 protein: CSAIGRWETQYF

V gene: TRBV5-1
J gene: TRBJ1-2
D gene: .
clone size: .
CDR3 DNA: TGCGCCAGCAGCTTGAGGCCGATCGAGAGGGGCTACACCTTC
CDR3 protein: CASSLRPIERGYTF

V gene: TRBV6-2/TRBV6-3
J gene: TRBJ1-4
D gene: .
clone size: .
CDR3 DNA: TGTGCCAGCAGCAAACAGGATCAAAATGAAAAACTGTTTTTT
CDR3 protein: CASSKQDQNEKLFF

V gene: TRBV4-2
J gene: TRBJ2-3
D gene: .
clone size: .
CDR3 DNA: TGTGCCAGCAGCCAAGTCAAAACAGATACGCAGTATTTT
CDR3 protein: CASSQVKTDTQYF

V gene: TRBV28
J gene: TRBJ1-6
D gene: TRBD1
clone size: .
CDR3 DNA: TGTGCCAGCAGTTTCCCCCGACAGGGCAATTCACCCCTCCACTTT
CDR3 protein: CASSFPRQGNSPLHF

V gene: TRBV9
J gene: TRBJ1-5
D gene: TRBD1
clone size: .
CDR3 DNA: TGTGCCAGCAGTCCGGAACCGGGACAGGGGTACCATGTCAATCAGCCCCAGCATTTT
CDR3 protein: CASSPEPGQGYHVNQPQHF

V gene: TRBV20-1
J gene: TRBJ2-7
D gene: TRBD2
clone size: few
CDR3 DNA: TGCAGTGCTAGAGTAGGCGGGAGGGCATACTTC
CDR3 protein: CSARVGGRAYF

V gene: TRBV6-2/TRBV6-3
J gene: TRBJ2-5
D gene: TRBD2
clone size: .
CDR3 DNA: TGTGCCAGCAGTTCCTTCGGACTAGCGGGTAACCAAGAGACCCAGTACTTC
CDR3 protein: CASSSFGLAGNQETQYF

V gene: TRBV2
J gene: TRBJ1-5
D gene: TRBD1
clone size: .
CDR3 DNA: TGTGCCAGCAGTGAGGCGGGACAGGGTCGCAATCAGCCCCAGCATTTT
CDR3 protein: CASSEAGQGRNQPQHF

V gene: TRBV12-3/TRBV12-4
J gene: TRBJ2-3
D gene: .
clone size: once
CDR3 DNA: TGTGCCAGCAGTTTCCCCGGGGAGGTGGCGTTCACAGATACGCAGTATTTT
CDR3 protein: CASSFPGEVAFTDTQYF

V gene: TRBV6-1
J gene: TRBJ1-2
D gene: TRBD1
clone size: .
CDR3 DNA: TGTGCCAGCAGCCCAGGGACAGGGAACATATATGGCTACACCTTC
CDR3 protein: CASSPGTGNIYGYTF

V gene: TRBV16
J gene: TRBJ1-2
D gene: TRBD1
clone size: .
CDR3 DNA: TGTGCCAGCAGCGTCCCGCCGGGACAGGGGGACTATGGCTACACCTTC
CDR3 protein: CASSVPPGQGDYGYTF

V gene: TRBV25-1
J gene: TRBJ2-3
D gene: .
clone size: once
CDR3 DNA: TGTGCCAGCAGTGAAGAATCAGGGGCCCCGGGGGATACGCAGTATTTT
CDR3 protein: CASSEESGAPGDTQYF

V gene: TRBV28
J gene: TRBJ2-7
D gene: .
clone size: .
CDR3 DNA: TGTGCCAGCAGGGCGACGGACTCCTACGAGCAGTACTTC
CDR3 protein: CASRATDSYEQYF

V gene: TRBV6-5
J gene: TRBJ2-5
D gene: TRBD2
clone size: .
CDR3 DNA: TGTGCCAGCAGTTACGCAACAAGCGGGAGGACGGAGACCCAGTACTTC
CDR3 protein: CASSYATSGRTETQYF

V gene: TRBV6-5
J gene: TRBJ1-5
D gene: .
clone size: .
CDR3 DNA: TGTGCCAGCAGCCAGGACAGACGTAATCAGCCCCAGCATTTT
CDR3 protein: CASSQDRRNQPQHF

V gene: TRBV5-6
J gene: TRBJ1-1
D gene: TRBD1
clone size: .
CDR3 DNA: TGTGCCAGCAACCCGACAGGGAGGAACACTGAAGCTTTCTTT
CDR3 protein: CASNPTGRNTEAFF

V gene: TRBV6-5
J gene: TRBJ2-1
D gene: .
clone size: .
CDR3 DNA: TGTGCCAGCAGTCCCAATTACAATGAGCAGTTCTTC
CDR3 protein: CASSPNYNEQFF

V gene: TRBV15
J gene: TRBJ1-4
D gene: .
clone size: .
CDR3 DNA: TGTGCCACCAGCAGAGGGTTGACTAATGAAAAACTGTTTTTT
CDR3 protein: CATSRGLTNEKLFF

V gene: TRBV28
J gene: TRBJ1-2
D gene: .
clone size: .
CDR3 DNA: TGTGCCAGCAGGGGCGGGGGCTATGGCTACACCTTC
CDR3 protein: CASRGGGYGYTF

V gene: TRBV6-6
J gene: TRBJ2-1
D gene: .
clone size: .
CDR3 DNA: TGTGCCAGCAGCCGGGAGCGTCCCTACAATGAGCAGTTCTTC
CDR3 protein: CASSRERPYNEQFF

V gene: TRBV4-2
J gene: TRBJ1-4
D gene: .
clone size: .
CDR3 DNA: TGTGCCAGCAGCCAAGCGCCCGAGAACAGCCCACGCGGTGAAAAACTGTTTTTT
CDR3 protein: CASSQAPENSPRGEKLFF

V gene: TRBV9
J gene: TRBJ2-6
D gene: .
clone size: few
CDR3 DNA: TGTGCCAGCAGCCCCACTGCGGGCTCTGGGGCCAACGTCCTGACTTTC
CDR3 protein: CASSPTAGSGANVLTF

V gene: TRBV12-3/TRBV12-4
J gene: TRBJ2-2
D gene: TRBD2
clone size: .
CDR3 DNA: TGTGCCAGCAGTTTGGCTGCGCGGCTGGGAGGGCTTAACACCGGGGAGCTGTTTTTT
CDR3 protein: CASSLAARLGGLNTGELFF

V gene: TRBV7-2
J gene: TRBJ2-3
D gene: TRBD2
clone size: .
CDR3 DNA: TGTGCCAGCAGCTATACTAGCGGGAGATATACGCAGTATTTT
CDR3 protein: CASSYTSGRYTQYF

V gene: TRBV27
J gene: TRBJ2-7
D gene: .
clone size: .
CDR3 DNA: TGTGCCAGCAGTTTTCGGGCGCGAGGGGGCTACGAGCAGTACTTC
CDR3 protein: CASSFRARGGYEQYF

V gene: TRBV20-1
J gene: TRBJ1-5
D gene: .
clone size: .
CDR3 DNA: TGCAGTGCTGCCGCAGGCGGCAATCAGCCCCAGCATTTT
CDR3 protein: CSAAAGGNQPQHF

V gene: TRBV20-1
J gene: TRBJ2-7
D gene: .
clone size: .
CDR3 DNA: TGCAGTGCTAGAGATATATCGGCAGGGGATTCCTACGAGCAGTACTTC
CDR3 protein: CSARDISAGDSYEQYF

V gene: TRBV28
J gene: TRBJ2-7
D gene: .
clone size: .
CDR3 DNA: TGTGCCAGCGGGACTTACAGCTACGAGCAGTACTTC
CDR3 protein: CASGTYSYEQYF

V gene: TRBV7-2
J gene: TRBJ1-1
D gene: .
clone size: .
CDR3 DNA: TGTGCCAGCAGATACACTAGGGACACTGAAGCTTTCTTT
CDR3 protein: CASRYTRDTEAFF

V gene: TRBV5-1
J gene: TRBJ2-7
D gene: TRBD1
clone size: .
CDR3 DNA: TGCGCCAGCAGCTTGGTGACAGGGGACTCCTACGAGCAGTACTTC
CDR3 protein: CASSLVTGDSYEQYF